The T cell receptor beta chain under discussion was sequenced for a study of somatic mutations in cytotoxic T cells in rheumatoid arthritis. Whole-study context: Patients had around 30 ml EDTA blood drawn right after diagnosis, before any treatment.

About this clone: Its cognate antigen is unknown.

Whole-study results and caveats: Antigens targeted by the expanded CD8+ clones were unknown. With age, CD8+ clonality increased in rheumatoid arthritis patients, whereas no such increase appeared in healthy controls.

The CD4+ and CD8+ fractions came from positive magnetic bead selection and were purity-checked by flow cytometry. TCRdb's copy holds only in-frame clones and misses some; the assay was immunoSEQ multiplex PCR. The table shows approximately 15,000 clones, with about 83% occurring only once. CDR3 length: 12 amino acids. V shed 0 bases and J 15 bases; nucleotides not matched to a gene: 4. From germline, CDR1 is MGHRA and CDR2 YSYEKL. The chain carries TRBV4-1 and TRBJ2-1, with 8 bases lining up with TRBD1. The TCR originated in an adult with rheumatoid arthritis. The sample consisted of CD8+ T cells sorted from blood. Here the CDR3 reads CASSQDGQGRFF. DNA of the CDR3: TGCGCCAGCAGCCAAGATGGACAGGGCCGGTTCTTC.